The T cell receptor beta chain described here comes from a study of cytotoxic CD8 clonotypes in ibrutinib-treated CLL. As for the study in general: Among responders, some 25 were partial and 2 complete; after median approximately 68 months, approximately 15 stayed remitted and about 12 progressed. Samples showed on average approximately 250,000 productive templates and 90,000 or so productive rearrangements. The authors obtained response samples at a median of approximately 12 months of treatment, range 6 to 36. Overall study results and limits: Clonality increased at ibrutinib response, then returned toward baseline at progression.

This clone turned up a few times. The target antigen is unknown. The CDR3 runs 12 residues. The V end lost 5 bases, the J end lost 4 bases, and 11 bases lay between the germline ends. Germline CDR1 SQVTM, CDR2 ANQGSEA. Data came from immunoSEQ multiplex PCR; TCRdb stores just in-frame clones and leaves some out. The table includes about 270,000 clones, 70% to 80% detected once. This receptor was obtained from a human donor with chronic lymphocytic leukemia. The chain employs TRBV29-1 and TRBJ1-2; D unclear. The specimen was PBMCs, collected at disease progression, from a patient treated with ibrutinib. This chain's CDR3 is CSVSDRTYGYTF. As DNA, the CDR3 is TGCAGCGTTTCGGACCGAACCTATGGCTACACCTTC.